Following are 9 T cell receptor beta chains from one sample sequenced in a study of T cells after yellow fever vaccination. TCRdb fed the 5' RACE reads into MiXCR, producing one record per CDR3 protein. The table has roughly 300,000 distinct CDR3 sequences, 6.8% seen once. The starting material was PBMCs, obtained roughly 47 days after the first yellow fever vaccination. The receptors come from a man younger than 35 who received the YFV17D yellow fever vaccine.

The table lists this clonotype with many counts. The chain combines TRBV3-1 with TRBJ2-7; the D is unclear. Germline V lookup: CDR1 LGHDT, CDR2 YNNKEL (reference sequence). The CDR3 totals 16 residues. Trimming removed 0 bases at V and 0 bases at J, with 12 bases between. DNA of the CDR3: TGTGCCAGCAGCCAAGATCCTAGTGATATCTCCTACGAGCAGTACTTC. Its protein is CASSQDPSDISYEQYF.

This clonotype came up many times. The V and J genes are TRBV12-5 and TRBJ1-2; D remains unclear. V gave up 7 bases and J gave up 5 bases, with 14 bases separating them. Per the germline V gene, CDR1 is LGHNT and CDR2 is FRNRAP. The CDR3 covers 13 residues. The CDR3 loop is CASALDRRYGYTF. The CDR3 DNA follows: TGTGCTAGTGCTCTCGACCGACGTTATGGCTACACCTTC.

The rearrangement joins TRBV6-2 or TRBV6-3 to TRBJ2-7; D remains ambiguous. This CDR3 has 13 amino acids. With 2 bases removed from V and 6 bases from J, the gap between germline ends came to 11 bases. Germline-derived CDR1 and CDR2 are MNHEY and SVGEGT. As DNA, the CDR3 is TGTGCCAGCAGTTACGGCCATGCCGGCGAGCAGTACTTC. The encoded protein is CASSYGHAGEQYF.

This clonotype has a handful of counts. The CDR3 sequence: CASSYSGEAFF. CDR3 nucleotide sequence: TGTGCCAGCAGCTATTCCGGTGAAGCTTTCTTT. The chain joins TRBV2 to TRBJ1-1; D gene ambiguous. CDR1 and CDR2 (germline): SNHLY, FYNNEI. The V gene lost 6 bases and the J gene lost 7 bases, with 9 bases spanning the gap. The CDR3 contains 11 residues.

This clonotype has ten or more counts. J is TRBJ2-3 and V is TRBV4-3; D is possibly TRBD1 or TRBD2 (7 bases each). Germline CDR1 and CDR2: LGHNA and YSLEER. V lost 0 bases and J lost 6, with 13 bases in between. The CDR3 loop spans 15 amino acids. CDR3 amino acids: CASSQDYRGGDTQYF. Here the CDR3 DNA reads TGCGCCAGCAGCCAAGATTACAGGGGAGGGGATACGCAGTATTTT.

This clonotype was detected only a few times. The rearrangement links TRBV20-1 to TRBJ2-5; perhaps TRBD2 as D (6 bases). The CDR3 sequence is 13 residues long. Trimming stripped 0 bases from V and 2 bases from J, with 7 bases between. Germline V gene sequence: CDR1 DFQATT, CDR2 SNEGSKA (reference sequence). The CDR3 DNA follows: TGCAGTGCTAGAGATGGAGGGCAAGAGACCCAGTACTTC. Translation: CSARDGGQETQYF.

The chain is built from TRBV5-4 and TRBJ2-3; 7 bases fit TRBD2. Trimming cost V 5 bases and J 6 bases; bases outside gene matches: 6. This CDR3 region has 13 residues. Germline V CDR1 and CDR2: SGHNT, YYREEE (reference sequence). In nucleotides, the CDR3 is TGTGCCAGCAGTTCTGACGGGGGGGATACGCAGTATTTT. It yields the protein CASSSDGGDTQYF. The full variable domain, in which reference TRBV5-4 and TRBJ2-3 provide the parts outside the CDR3, is ETGVTQSPTHLIKTRGQQVTLRCSSQSGHNTVSWYQQALGQGPQFIFQYYREEENGRGNFPPRFSGLQFPNYSSELNVNALELDDSALYLCASSSDGGDTQYFGPGTRLTVL.

The CDR3 reads CASSIRPTGWSYNEQFF. In DNA, the CDR3 is TGTGCCAGCAGTATCCGGCCTACAGGGTGGTCCTACAATGAGCAGTTCTTC. The rearrangement joins TRBV27 to TRBJ2-1; weak D call: TRBD1 (6 bases). The germline gives CDR1 MNHEY, CDR2 SMNVEV (reference sequence). The CDR3 is 17 residues long. The V end was cut by 5 bases, the J end by 1 base, with 18 bases between.

V usage is TRBV7-3 and J usage is TRBJ2-3; 14 positions match TRBD2. With V trimmed by 5 bases and J by 2 bases, 6 bases remained unmatched. In germline, CDR1 is SGHTA, CDR2 FQGTGA. The CDR3 covers 17 residues. This CDR3 reads CASSLGLAGGTTDTQYF. CDR3 nucleotide sequence: TGTGCCAGCAGCCTCGGACTAGCGGGGGGAACCACAGATACGCAGTATTTT.